The present TCR beta chain was sequenced within a study of T cell responses to AZD1222 COVID-19 vaccine. Profiled with immunoSEQ multiplex PCR; TCRdb holds only in-frame clones, not every one. Of more than 80,000 clones listed, around 87% are singletons. Whole-study results and caveats: Donors, mostly white British, included more females; clonal diversity was possibly underestimated. Two AZD1222 doses significantly raised spike-specific TCR breadth and depth over controls.

Trimming removed 4 bases from V and 4 bases from J, with 8 bases in between. Germline-derived CDR1 and CDR2 are LGHDT and YNNKEL (reference sequence). CDR3 length: 12 residues. Comments on this clone: What it recognizes is unknown.

This TCR came from an adult who received the AZD1222 COVID-19 vaccine. J is TRBJ2-7 and V is TRBV3-1 (or the pseudogene TRBV3-2); unclear D gene. The sample was peripheral blood, taken 28 days after the second AZD1222 dose. The CDR3 DNA reads TGTGCCAGCAGCCCGCGAGGTTACGAGCAGTACTTC. Translating gives CASSPRGYEQYF.